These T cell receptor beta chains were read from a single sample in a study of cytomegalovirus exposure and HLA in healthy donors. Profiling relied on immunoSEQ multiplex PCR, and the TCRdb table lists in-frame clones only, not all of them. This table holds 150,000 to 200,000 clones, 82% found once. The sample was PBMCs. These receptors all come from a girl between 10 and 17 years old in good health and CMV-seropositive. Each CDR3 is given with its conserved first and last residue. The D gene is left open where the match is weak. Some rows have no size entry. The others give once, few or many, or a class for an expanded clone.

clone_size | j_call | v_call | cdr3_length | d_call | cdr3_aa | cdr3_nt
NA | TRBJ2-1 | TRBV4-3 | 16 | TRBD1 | CASSQGIDRGINEQFF | TGCGCCAGCAGCCAAGGTATCGACAGGGGTATAAATGAGCAGTTCTTC
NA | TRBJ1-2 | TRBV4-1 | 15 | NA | CASRKGGGANYGYTF | TGCGCCAGCAGGAAAGGCGGCGGGGCTAACTATGGCTACACCTTC
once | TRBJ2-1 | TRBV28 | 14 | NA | CASSSGSSYNEQFF | TGTGCCAGCAGTTCCGGGAGCTCCTACAATGAGCAGTTCTTC
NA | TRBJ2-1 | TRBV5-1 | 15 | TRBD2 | CASSLEGTRDNEQFF | TGCGCCAGCAGCTTGGAGGGGACTAGGGACAATGAGCAGTTCTTC
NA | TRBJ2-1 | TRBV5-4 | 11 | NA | CASSSYNEQFF | TGTGCCAGCAGCTCATACAATGAGCAGTTCTTC
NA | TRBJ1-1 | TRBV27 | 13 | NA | CASTQRGEVEAFF | TGTGCCAGCACCCAGCGCGGGGAGGTGGAGGCTTTCTTT
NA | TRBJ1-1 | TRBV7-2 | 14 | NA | CASSLVPRSTEAFF | TGTGCCAGCAGCTTAGTTCCACGGAGCACTGAAGCTTTCTTT
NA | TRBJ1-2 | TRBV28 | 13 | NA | CASSVTRGYGYTF | TGTGCCAGCAGCGTCACGCGTGGCTATGGCTACACCTTC
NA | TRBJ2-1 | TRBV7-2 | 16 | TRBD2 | CASSLGLAGPLNEQFF | TGTGCCAGCAGCTTAGGACTAGCGGGCCCCCTCAATGAGCAGTTCTTC
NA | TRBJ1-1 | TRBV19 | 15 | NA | CASSPRAGLNTEAFF | TGTGCCAGTAGTCCTCGCGCAGGGCTGAACACTGAAGCTTTCTTT
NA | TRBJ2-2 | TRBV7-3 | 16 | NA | CASSFLGTHNTGELFF | TGTGCCAGCAGCTTCCTCGGGACTCATAACACCGGGGAGCTGTTTTTT
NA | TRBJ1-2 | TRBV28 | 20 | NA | CASSLYEGLGSLTTDYGYTF | TGTGCCAGCAGTTTATACGAGGGCCTAGGTTCATTAACAACCGACTATGGCTACACCTTC
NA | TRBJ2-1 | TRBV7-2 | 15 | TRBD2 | CASSLDRGVINEQFF | TGTGCCAGCAGCTTAGATCGGGGGGTTATCAATGAGCAGTTCTTC